The sequence of this TCR beta chain was determined in a study of technical replicates of blood from a few donors. The method was immunoSEQ multiplex PCR; TCRdb's version includes in-frame clones alone and lacks a portion of them. The sample has tens of thousands of clones, around nine tenths seen once. CDR1 and CDR2 (germline): MNHEY, SMNVEV (reference sequence). This CDR3 comprises 15 residues. Trimming at V came to 0 bases and at J to 4 bases, leaving 4 bases not matched to a gene. This clonotype was sampled from a human donor in good health. The sequenced sample consisted of T cells isolated from PBMCs. The rearrangement joins TRBV27 to TRBJ1-2, with 8 bases aligning to TRBD1. The CDR3 nucleotides read TGTGCCAGCAGTTTATCGGACAGGGCCCCCTATGGCTACACCTTC. Translated: CASSLSDRAPYGYTF.